This T cell receptor (beta chain) was captured in a study of T cell repertoires in cytomegalovirus infection. Study overall: Used in the study were CMV epitopes, some recently identified and HLA-C-restricted, others well-studied and HLA-B-restricted. Signatures in public TCR beta sequences pointed to both CMV infection and matching HLA type. Study-wide findings and caveats: CMV-specific HLA-C-restricted TCR beta clonotypes dominated the ex vivo response.

Comments on this clonotype: Antigen: not known.

Germline CDR1 and CDR2: LNHDA and SQIVND (reference sequence). Trimming removed 8 bases from V and 3 bases from J, with 8 bases in between. The CDR3 is 11 amino acids. TCRdb used MiXCR to reprocess the reads, holding one entry per CDR3 protein. Among roughly 34,000 distinct CDR3 sequences listed, about 48% were seen once. The rearrangement uses TRBV19 and TRBJ2-7; the D is unclear. The TCR was taken from a human donor in good health (CMV status not recorded). Some clones in this sample may be carry-over from other donors' samples. Here the sequenced sample was CD8+ T cells from cultured PBMCs, taken from culture after CMV antigen stimulation. CDR3 loop: CASGSYYEQYF. CDR3 nucleotides: TGTGCCAGTGGAAGCTACTACGAGCAGTACTTC.